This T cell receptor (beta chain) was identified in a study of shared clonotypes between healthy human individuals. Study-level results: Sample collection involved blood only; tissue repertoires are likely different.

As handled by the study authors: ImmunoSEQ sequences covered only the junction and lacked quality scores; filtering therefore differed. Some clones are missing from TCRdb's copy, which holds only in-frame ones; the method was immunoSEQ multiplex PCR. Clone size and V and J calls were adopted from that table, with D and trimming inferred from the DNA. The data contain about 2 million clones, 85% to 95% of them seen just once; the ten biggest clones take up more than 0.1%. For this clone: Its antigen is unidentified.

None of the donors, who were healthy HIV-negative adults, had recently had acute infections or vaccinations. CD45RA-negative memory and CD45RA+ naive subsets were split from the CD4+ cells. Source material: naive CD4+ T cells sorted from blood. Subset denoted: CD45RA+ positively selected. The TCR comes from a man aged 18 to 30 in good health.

CDR3 coding DNA: TGTGCCAGCAGTTACTCGTTCCGTTACAGCACAGATACGCAGTATTTT. It translates to CASSYSFRYSTDTQYF. The J gene is TRBJ2-3, the V gene TRBV6-6, with no clear D. The CDR3 loop spans 16 amino acids. Germline CDR1 and CDR2: MNHNY and SVGAGI (reference sequence). Trimming took 0 bases from V and 0 from J, leaving 10 bases between them.